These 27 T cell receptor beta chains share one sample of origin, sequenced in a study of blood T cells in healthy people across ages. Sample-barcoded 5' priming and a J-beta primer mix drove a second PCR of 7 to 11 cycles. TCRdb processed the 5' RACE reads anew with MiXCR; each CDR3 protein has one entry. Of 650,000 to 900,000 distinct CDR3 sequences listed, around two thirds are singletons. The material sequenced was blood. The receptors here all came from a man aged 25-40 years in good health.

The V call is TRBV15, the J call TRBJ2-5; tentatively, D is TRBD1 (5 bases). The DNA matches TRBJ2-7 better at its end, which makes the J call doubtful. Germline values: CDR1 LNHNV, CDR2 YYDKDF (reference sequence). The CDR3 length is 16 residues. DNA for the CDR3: TGTGCCACCAGCAGAGATTGGCAGGGCGAAGGGTACGAGCAGTACTTC. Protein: CATSRDWQGEGYEQYF.

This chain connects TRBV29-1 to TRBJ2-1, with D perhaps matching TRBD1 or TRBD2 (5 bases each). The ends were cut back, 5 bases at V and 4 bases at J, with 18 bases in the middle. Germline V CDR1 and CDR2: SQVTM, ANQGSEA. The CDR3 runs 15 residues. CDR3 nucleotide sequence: TGCAGCGTTAGTCCCACGGCCGGGGCGTACAATGAGCAGTTCTTC. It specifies CSVSPTAGAYNEQFF.

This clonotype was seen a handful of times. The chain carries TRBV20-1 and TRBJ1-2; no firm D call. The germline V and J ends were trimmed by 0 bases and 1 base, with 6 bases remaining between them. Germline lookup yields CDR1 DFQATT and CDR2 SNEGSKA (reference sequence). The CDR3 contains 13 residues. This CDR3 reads CSARDSDNYGYTF. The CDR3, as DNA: TGCAGTGCTAGAGACTCAGATAACTATGGCTACACCTTC.

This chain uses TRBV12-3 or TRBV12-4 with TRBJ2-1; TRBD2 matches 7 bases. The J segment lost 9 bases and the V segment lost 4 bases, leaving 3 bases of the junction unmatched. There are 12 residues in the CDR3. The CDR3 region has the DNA TGTGCCAGCAGTTCTAGCGGAGCTGAGCAGTTCTTC. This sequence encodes CASSSSGAEQFF.

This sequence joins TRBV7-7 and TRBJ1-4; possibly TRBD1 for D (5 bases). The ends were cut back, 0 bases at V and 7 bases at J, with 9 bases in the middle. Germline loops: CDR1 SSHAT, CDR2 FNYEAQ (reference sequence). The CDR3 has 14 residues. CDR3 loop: CASSLAGAGEKLFF. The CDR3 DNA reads TGTGCCAGCAGCTTAGCAGGGGCGGGTGAAAAACTGTTTTTT.

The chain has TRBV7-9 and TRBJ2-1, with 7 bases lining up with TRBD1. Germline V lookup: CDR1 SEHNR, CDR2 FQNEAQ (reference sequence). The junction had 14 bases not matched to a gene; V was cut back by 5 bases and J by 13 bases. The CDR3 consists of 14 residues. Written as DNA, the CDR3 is TGTGCCAGCAGCCGGGACAGACAGCAAGAGACCCAGTTCTTC. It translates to CASSRDRQQETQFF.

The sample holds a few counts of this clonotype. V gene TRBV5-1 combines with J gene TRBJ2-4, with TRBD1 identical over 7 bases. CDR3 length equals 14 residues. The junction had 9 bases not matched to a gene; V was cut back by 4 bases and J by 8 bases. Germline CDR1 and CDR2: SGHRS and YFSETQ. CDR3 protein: CASSPRTGGDIQYF. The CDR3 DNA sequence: TGCGCCAGCAGCCCCAGGACAGGCGGCGACATTCAGTACTTC.

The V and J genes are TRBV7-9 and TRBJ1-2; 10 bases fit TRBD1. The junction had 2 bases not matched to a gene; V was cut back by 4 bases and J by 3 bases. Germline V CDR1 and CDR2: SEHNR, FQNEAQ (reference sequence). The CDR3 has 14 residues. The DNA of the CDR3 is TGTGCCAGCAGCTATGGACAGGGGGACTATGGCTACACCTTC. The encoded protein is CASSYGQGDYGYTF.

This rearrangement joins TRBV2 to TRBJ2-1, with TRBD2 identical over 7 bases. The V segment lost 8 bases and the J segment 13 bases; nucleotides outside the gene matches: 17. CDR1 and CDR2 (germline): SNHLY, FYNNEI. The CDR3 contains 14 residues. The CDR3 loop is CASSTGLGADSQFF. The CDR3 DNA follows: TGTGCCAGCTCAACCGGACTAGGAGCGGATTCACAGTTCTTC.

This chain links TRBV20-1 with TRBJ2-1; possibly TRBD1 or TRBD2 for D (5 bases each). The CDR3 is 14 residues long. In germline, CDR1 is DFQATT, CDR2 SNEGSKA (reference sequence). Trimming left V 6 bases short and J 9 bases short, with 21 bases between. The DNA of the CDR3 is TGCAGTGCACCGGGACCAACAAGGCTCATTGAGCAGTTCTTC. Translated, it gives CSAPGPTRLIEQFF.

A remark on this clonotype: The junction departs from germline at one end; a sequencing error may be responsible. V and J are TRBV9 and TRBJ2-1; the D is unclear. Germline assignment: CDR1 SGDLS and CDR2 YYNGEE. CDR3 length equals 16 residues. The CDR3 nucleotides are TGTGCCAGCAGCGTAGATAATGGCGGTGTCTACAATGGGCAGTTCTTC. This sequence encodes CASSVDNGGVYNGQFF.

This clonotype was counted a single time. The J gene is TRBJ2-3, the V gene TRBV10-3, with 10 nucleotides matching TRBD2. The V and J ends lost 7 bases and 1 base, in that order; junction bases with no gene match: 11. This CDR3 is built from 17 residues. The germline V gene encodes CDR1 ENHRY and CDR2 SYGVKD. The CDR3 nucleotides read TGTGCCATCATGGATCGGCTAGCGGGGGATGGCACAGATACGCAGTATTTT. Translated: CAIMDRLAGDGTDTQYF.

CDR3 DNA sequence: TGTGCCAGCAGCGTAGTCGGGAGGACGGAAGCTTTCTTT. It encodes CASSVVGRTEAFF. The gene calls are TRBV9 and TRBJ1-1; D remains unclear. Germline loops: CDR1 SGDLS, CDR2 YYNGEE. CDR3 length equals 13 residues. Trimming removed 0 bases from V and 8 bases from J, with 11 bases in between.

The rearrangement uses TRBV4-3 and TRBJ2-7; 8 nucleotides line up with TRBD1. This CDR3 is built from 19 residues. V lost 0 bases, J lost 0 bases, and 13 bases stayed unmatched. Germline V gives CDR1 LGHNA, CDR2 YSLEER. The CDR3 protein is CASSQERPTRDRSSYEQYF. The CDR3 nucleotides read TGCGCCAGCAGCCAAGAAAGACCGACACGGGACAGGAGCTCCTACGAGCAGTACTTC.

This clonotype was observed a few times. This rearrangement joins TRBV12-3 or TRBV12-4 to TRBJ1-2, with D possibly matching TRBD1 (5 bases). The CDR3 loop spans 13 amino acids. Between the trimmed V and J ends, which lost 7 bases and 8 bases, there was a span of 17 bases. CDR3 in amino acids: CASTYRAGNGYTF. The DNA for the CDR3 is TGTGCCAGCACCTATAGGGCAGGGAACGGCTACACCTTC.

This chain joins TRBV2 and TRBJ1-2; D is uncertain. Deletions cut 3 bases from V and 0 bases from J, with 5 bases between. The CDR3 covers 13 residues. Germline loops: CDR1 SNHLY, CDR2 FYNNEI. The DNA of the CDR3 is TGTGCCAGCAGTGAGGCGGCTAACTATGGCTACACCTTC. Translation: CASSEAANYGYTF.

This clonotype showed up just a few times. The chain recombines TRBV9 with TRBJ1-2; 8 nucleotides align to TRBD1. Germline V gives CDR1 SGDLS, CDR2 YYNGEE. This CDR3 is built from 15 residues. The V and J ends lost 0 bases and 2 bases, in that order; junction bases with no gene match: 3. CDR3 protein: CASSVEGQGNYGYTF. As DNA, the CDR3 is TGTGCCAGCAGCGTAGAAGGACAGGGCAACTATGGCTACACCTTC.

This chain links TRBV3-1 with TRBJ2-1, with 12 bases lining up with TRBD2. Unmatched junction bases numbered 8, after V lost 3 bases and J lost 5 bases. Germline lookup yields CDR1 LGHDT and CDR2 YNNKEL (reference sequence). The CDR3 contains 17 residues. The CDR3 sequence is CASSQPVASGGDNEQFF. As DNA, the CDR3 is TGTGCCAGCAGCCAGCCGGTAGCTAGCGGGGGGGACAATGAGCAGTTCTTC.

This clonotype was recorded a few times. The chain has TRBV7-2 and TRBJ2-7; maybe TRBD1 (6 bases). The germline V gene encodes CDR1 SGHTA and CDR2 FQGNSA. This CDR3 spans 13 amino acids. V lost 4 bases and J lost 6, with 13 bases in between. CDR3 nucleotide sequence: TGTGCCAGCAGCTCATCACAGGGATCCGAGCAGTACTTC. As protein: CASSSSQGSEQYF.

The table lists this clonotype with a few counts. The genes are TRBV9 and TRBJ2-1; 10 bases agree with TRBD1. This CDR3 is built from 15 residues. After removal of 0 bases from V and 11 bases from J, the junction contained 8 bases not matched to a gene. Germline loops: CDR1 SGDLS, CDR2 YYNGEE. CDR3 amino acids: CASSVGDRGSRKQFF. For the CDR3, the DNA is TGTGCCAGCAGCGTAGGGGACAGGGGCTCACGTAAGCAGTTCTTC.

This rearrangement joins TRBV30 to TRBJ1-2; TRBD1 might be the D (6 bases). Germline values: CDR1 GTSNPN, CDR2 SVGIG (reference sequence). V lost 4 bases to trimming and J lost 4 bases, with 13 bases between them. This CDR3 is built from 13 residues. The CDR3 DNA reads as TGTGCCTGGACCACACAGGGTCTCTATGGCTACACCTTC. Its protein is CAWTTQGLYGYTF.

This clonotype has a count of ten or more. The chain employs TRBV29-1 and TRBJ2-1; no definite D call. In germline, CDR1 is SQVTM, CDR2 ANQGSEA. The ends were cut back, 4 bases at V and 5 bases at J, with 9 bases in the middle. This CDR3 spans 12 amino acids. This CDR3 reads CSVGVRHNEQFF. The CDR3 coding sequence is TGCAGCGTTGGCGTCCGACACAATGAGCAGTTCTTC.

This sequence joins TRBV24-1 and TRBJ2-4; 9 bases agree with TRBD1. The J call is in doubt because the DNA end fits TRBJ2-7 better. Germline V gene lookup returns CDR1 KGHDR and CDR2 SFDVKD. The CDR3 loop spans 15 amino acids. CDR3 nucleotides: TGTGCCACCAGTGATTCCGGGACAGGGTCTTACGAGCAGTACTTC. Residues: CATSDSGTGSYEQYF.

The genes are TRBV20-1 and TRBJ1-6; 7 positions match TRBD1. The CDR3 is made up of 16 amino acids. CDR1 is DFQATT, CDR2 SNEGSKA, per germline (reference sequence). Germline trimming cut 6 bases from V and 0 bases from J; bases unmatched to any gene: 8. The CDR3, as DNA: TGCAGTGCCTTTACAGGGGCGAGCTCCTATAATTCACCCCTCCACTTT. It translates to CSAFTGASSYNSPLHF.

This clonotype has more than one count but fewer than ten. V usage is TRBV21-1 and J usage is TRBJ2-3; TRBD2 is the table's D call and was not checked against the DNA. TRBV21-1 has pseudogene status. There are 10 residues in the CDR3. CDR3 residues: CASMTLGQYF. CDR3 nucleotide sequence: TGTGCCAGCATGACCCTCGGGCAGTATTTT.

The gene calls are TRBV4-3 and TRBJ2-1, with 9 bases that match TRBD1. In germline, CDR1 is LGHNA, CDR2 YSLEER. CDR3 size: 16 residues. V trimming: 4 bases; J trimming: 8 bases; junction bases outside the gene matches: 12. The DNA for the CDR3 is TGCGCCAGCAGCCGTGACGCCGGGACAGGGAACGATGAGCAGTTCTTC. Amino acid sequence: CASSRDAGTGNDEQFF.

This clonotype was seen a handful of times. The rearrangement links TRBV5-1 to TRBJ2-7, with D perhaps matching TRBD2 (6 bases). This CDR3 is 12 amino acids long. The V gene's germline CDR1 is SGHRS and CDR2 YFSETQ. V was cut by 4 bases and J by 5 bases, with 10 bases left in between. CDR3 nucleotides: TGCGCCAGCAGCCCGGGGGTGCACGAGCAGTACTTC. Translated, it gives CASSPGVHEQYF.